A single sample is the source of the 26 T cell receptor beta chains below, sequenced in a study of shared clonotypes between healthy human individuals. Profiling relied on immunoSEQ multiplex PCR, and the TCRdb table lists in-frame clones only, not all of them. The data contain millions of clones, 95% of them singletons. Specimen: naive CD4+ T cells sorted from blood. Subset given: CD45RA+ positively selected. These receptors all stem from a man between 18 and 29 years old in good health.

For this clone: This CDR3 is also generated by other DNA sequences in the sample. In nucleotides, the CDR3 is TGTGCCAGCAGTGAAGGCAGGGTAAGCAATCAGCCCCAGCATTTT. Amino acids: CASSEGRVSNQPQHF. The genes are TRBV6-1 and TRBJ1-5; a possible D gene is TRBD1 (5 bases). The CDR3 runs 15 residues. V dropped 1 base and J dropped 1 base, with 8 bases sitting between them. The germline V gene has CDR1 MNHNS and CDR2 SASEGT.

The chain carries TRBV13 and TRBJ2-1; 9 bases agree with TRBD1. Unmatched junction bases numbered 3, after V lost 5 bases and J lost 10 bases. Per germline, CDR1 PRHDT and CDR2 FYEKMQ (reference sequence). The CDR3 runs 12 residues. Here the CDR3 reads CASSQGQGEQFF. The CDR3, as DNA: TGTGCCAGCAGCCAGGGACAGGGAGAGCAGTTCTTC.

The chain couples TRBV13 to TRBJ2-3, with a possible D match to TRBD1 (5 bases). CDR3 size: 15 residues. From germline, CDR1 is PRHDT and CDR2 FYEKMQ (reference sequence). With 0 bases removed from V and 6 bases from J, the gap between germline ends came to 13 bases. Written as DNA, the CDR3 is TGTGCCAGCAGCTTAGGACAGGCTGTCACGGATACGCAGTATTTT. Residues: CASSLGQAVTDTQYF.

The genes are TRBV7-9 and TRBJ1-3; D remains unclear. Germline V gene data show CDR1 as SEHNR and CDR2 as FQNEAQ (reference sequence). The ends were cut back, 5 bases at V and 4 bases at J, with 18 bases in the middle. This CDR3 has 16 residues. The CDR3 region is CASSPTPETLGNTIYF. The CDR3, as DNA: TGTGCCAGCAGCCCCACCCCCGAAACTCTCGGAAACACCATATATTTT. The whole variable domain, filled in from reference TRBV7-9 and TRBJ1-3, reads DTGVSQNPRHKITKRGQNVTFRCDPISEHNRLYWYRQTLGQGPEFLTYFQNEAQLEKSRLLSDRFSAERPKGSFSTLEIQRTEQGDSAMYLCASSPTPETLGNTIYFGEGSWLTVV.

Comment on this clone: The same CDR3 can be traced to other DNA sequences in this sample. The V gene is TRBV6-1, the J gene TRBJ1-1; a weak D match, TRBD1 (6 bases). V was trimmed by 5 bases and J by 1 base, leaving 8 bases between them. CDR1 and CDR2 from the germline V gene are MNHNS and SASEGT. CDR3 size: 13 residues. DNA for the CDR3: TGTGCCAGCAGTCAGGACAGGAACACTGAAGCTTTCTTT. It encodes CASSQDRNTEAFF.

The chain combines TRBV6-5 with TRBJ1-2; 7 nucleotides align to TRBD1. Germline CDR1 reads MNHEY; CDR2 reads SVGAGI. CDR3 size: 14 residues. Germline trimming cut 6 bases from V and 2 bases from J; bases unmatched to any gene: 6. The CDR3 coding sequence is TGTGCCAGCAGATCTTCGGGACAGAACTATGGCTACACCTTC. This codes for CASRSSGQNYGYTF.

V usage is TRBV5-1 and J usage is TRBJ2-3, with TRBD2 matching over 7 bases. Unmatched junction bases numbered 8, after V lost 6 bases and J lost 1 base. Germline V CDR1 and CDR2: SGHRS, YFSETQ. This CDR3 comprises 15 residues. CDR3 in amino acids: CASNPTSSGTDTQYF. CDR3 nucleotides: TGCGCCAGCAACCCGACTAGCTCTGGCACAGATACGCAGTATTTT.

As regards this clone: Other nucleotide sequences in the sample specify the same CDR3. The chain has TRBV2 and TRBJ2-1; 12 bases match TRBD2. V gave up 6 bases and J gave up 7 bases; unmatched junction bases: 4. The CDR3 is 14 amino acids. Germline-derived CDR1 and CDR2 are SNHLY and FYNNEI. The CDR3 here is CASSPGLAGNEQFF. The DNA for the CDR3 is TGTGCCAGCAGCCCCGGACTAGCGGGAAATGAGCAGTTCTTC.

This sequence joins TRBV21-1 and TRBJ2-5; the table gives TRBD1 as D, unverified against the DNA. TRBV21-1 is given as a pseudogene. The CDR3 spans 16 residues. CDR3: CASSKDPRDREETQYF. CDR3 DNA: TGTGCCAGCAGCAAAGACCCCCGGGACAGGGAAGAGACCCAGTACTTC.

CDR3 bases: TGTGCCAGCAGTTTAACACTAGGGGGGTCCGCAGATACGCAGTATTTT. It is translated as CASSLTLGGSADTQYF. The chain uses TRBV6-6 and TRBJ2-3; D may be TRBD1 or TRBD2 (6 bases each). V was trimmed by 4 bases and J by 4 bases, leaving 18 bases between them. The germline V gene encodes CDR1 MNHNY and CDR2 SVGAGI (reference sequence). This CDR3 comprises 16 residues.

A remark on this clone: One end of the junction is discordant with germline, which a read error may explain. The chain joins TRBV20-1 to TRBJ2-5, with D possibly being TRBD2 (6 bases). This CDR3 is built from 11 residues. Germline lookup yields CDR1 DFQATT and CDR2 SNEGSKA (reference sequence). In nucleotides, the CDR3 is TGCAGGGCTAGCGTGAAAGAGACCCAGTACTTC. This gives the protein CRASVKETQYF.

This clone was seen a single time. CDR3 residues: CASSPSGRALNEQFF. CDR3 nucleotide sequence: TGCGCCAGCAGTCCTAGCGGGAGGGCGCTCAATGAGCAGTTCTTC. The chain combines TRBV10-1 with TRBJ2-1; 12 nucleotides line up with TRBD2. The germline V gene has CDR1 WNHNN and CDR2 SYGVQD (reference sequence). The CDR3 loop spans 15 amino acids. V lost 5 bases and J lost 6; bases outside the gene matches: 5.

This clone was seen once. The sample carries other DNA sequences with the same CDR3. V gene TRBV7-2 combines with J gene TRBJ1-5, with a weak D call TRBD1 (6 bases). Trimming took 1 base from V and 4 from J, leaving 8 bases between them. This CDR3 has 14 residues. Germline-derived CDR1 and CDR2 are SGHTA and FQGNSA. The CDR3 region is CASSLDRVNQPQHF. In nucleotides, the CDR3 is TGTGCCAGCAGCTTAGACAGGGTTAATCAGCCCCAGCATTTT. The variable domain in full, with the rest retrieved from reference TRBV7-2 and TRBJ1-5, is GAGVSQSPSNKVTEKGKDVELRCDPISGHTALYWYRQSLGQGLEFLIYFQGNSAPDKSGLPSDRFSAERTGGSVSTLTIQRTQQEDSAVYLCASSLDRVNQPQHFGDGTRLSIL.

About this clone itself: One junction end disagrees with the germline gene, perhaps due to a read error. This chain connects TRBV9 to TRBJ2-5; no clear D. The CDR3 covers 14 residues. Germline assignment: CDR1 SGDLS and CDR2 YYNGEE. CDR3 coding DNA: TGTGCCAGCAGCGTAGCTCCCAACCAGGAGACCCAGTACTTC. This codes for CASSVAPNQETQYF.

Concerning this clone: Different DNA sequences within this sample yield the same CDR3. J is TRBJ2-1 and V is TRBV10-1; 11 positions match TRBD2. From germline, CDR1 is WNHNN and CDR2 SYGVQD (reference sequence). The CDR3 loop spans 15 amino acids. The junction had 2 bases not matched to a gene; V was cut back by 4 bases and J by 3 bases. The CDR3 DNA sequence: TGCGCCAGCAGTGCCGGGACTAGCGGCTACAATGAGCAGTTCTTC. It translates to CASSAGTSGYNEQFF.

The CDR3, as DNA: TGTGCCAGTAGAGGGGAAACTAGCACAGATACGCAGTATTTT. Encoded protein: CASRGETSTDTQYF. The chain carries TRBV19 and TRBJ2-3; D possibly corresponds to TRBD1 (5 bases). Germline V gene lookup returns CDR1 LNHDA and CDR2 SQIVND (reference sequence). Trimming removed 6 bases from V and 0 bases from J, with 10 bases in between. The length of the CDR3 is 14 residues.

V and J are TRBV28 and TRBJ2-7, with 7 positions matching TRBD1. Germline V gives CDR1 MDHEN, CDR2 SYDVKM. Trimming took 5 bases from V and 6 from J; bases not matched to a gene: 10. The CDR3 covers 14 residues. CDR3 nucleotides: TGTGCCAGCAGTCCGACCCGGGACAGCGGCGAGCAGTACTTC. Encoded protein: CASSPTRDSGEQYF.

This chain uses TRBV18 with TRBJ2-3; unclear D gene. The germline V gene has CDR1 KGHSH and CDR2 LQKENI. The V gene lost 4 bases and the J gene lost 3 bases, with 5 bases spanning the gap. The CDR3 is 12 amino acids. The CDR3 protein is CASSRETDTQYF. The CDR3 DNA is TGTGCCAGCTCACGAGAGACAGATACGCAGTATTTT. The full variable domain, with the rest looked up from reference TRBV18 and TRBJ2-3, is NAGVMQNPRHLVRRRGQEARLRCSPMKGHSHVYWYRQLPEEGLKFMVYLQKENIIDESGMPKERFSAEFPKEGPSILRIQQVVRGDSAAYFCASSRETDTQYFGPGTRLTVL.

V usage is TRBV7-2 and J usage is TRBJ2-1; no clear D gene. Trimming removed 5 bases from V and 13 bases from J, with 12 bases in between. Germline CDR1 SGHTA, CDR2 FQGNSA. The CDR3 sequence is 11 residues long. The CDR3 sequence: CASSLGIVQFF. CDR3 nucleotides: TGTGCCAGCAGCCTCGGAATAGTTCAGTTCTTC. Full variable domain (remainder filled in from reference TRBV7-2 and TRBJ2-1): GAGVSQSPSNKVTEKGKDVELRCDPISGHTALYWYRQSLGQGLEFLIYFQGNSAPDKSGLPSDRFSAERTGGSVSTLTIQRTQQEDSAVYLCASSLGIVQFFGPGTRLTVL.

V is TRBV10-3 and J is TRBJ2-7; perhaps TRBD2 as D (6 bases). The CDR3 contains 14 residues. Germline lookup yields CDR1 ENHRY and CDR2 SYGVKD. With 4 bases removed from V and 6 bases from J, the gap between germline ends came to 16 bases. The CDR3 DNA follows: TGTGCCATCAGTGGACTAGAGGGCTTCAGCGAGCAGTACTTC. Its protein is CAISGLEGFSEQYF.

The V and J genes are TRBV9 and TRBJ2-3; D ambiguous. The CDR3 contains 16 residues. Trimming pared 0 bases from V and 1 base from J, leaving 12 bases between. CDR1 is SGDLS, CDR2 YYNGEE, per germline. The CDR3 sequence: CASSVGALGGTDTQYF. The CDR3, as DNA: TGTGCCAGCAGCGTAGGGGCCTTAGGCGGCACAGATACGCAGTATTTT.

The J gene is TRBJ2-1, the V gene TRBV19; D perhaps matches TRBD2 (7 bases). CDR1 and CDR2 from the germline V gene are LNHDA and SQIVND (reference sequence). The CDR3 consists of 14 residues. The V gene lost 10 bases and the J gene lost 7 bases, with 20 bases spanning the gap. CDR3 nucleotides: TGTGCCACCCGGGGGGCCGGGAGTGAGAATGAGCAGTTCTTC. It encodes CATRGAGSENEQFF.

This rearrangement joins TRBV2 to TRBJ2-1; D tentatively fits TRBD1 or TRBD2 (6 bases each). Looked up from germline, CDR1 is SNHLY and CDR2 is FYNNEI. CDR3 size: 12 residues. V was trimmed by 7 bases and J by 15 bases, leaving 19 bases between them. The CDR3 loop reads CASKGGGTAMFF. The CDR3 bases are TGTGCCAGCAAGGGGGGCGGGACTGCAATGTTCTTC. Combining the CDR3 with reference TRBV2 and TRBJ2-1 gives the whole variable domain EPEVTQTPSHQVTQMGQEVILRCVPISNHLYFYWYRQILGQKVEFLVSFYNNEISEKSEIFDDQFSVERPDGSNFTLKIRSTKLEDSAMYFCASKGGGTAMFFGPGTRLTVL.

This chain links TRBV12-5 with TRBJ1-3, with 8 bases lining up with TRBD1. This CDR3 is built from 15 residues. Germline values: CDR1 LGHNT, CDR2 FRNRAP. With V trimmed by 2 bases and J by 4 bases, 4 bases remained unmatched. The CDR3 bases are TGTGCTAGTGGTTTGCAGGGGGCAAGAGGAAACACCATATATTTT. Its protein is CASGLQGARGNTIYF. Complete variable domain (other parts from reference TRBV12-5 and TRBJ1-3): DARVTQTPRHKVTEMGQEVTMRCQPILGHNTVFWYRQTMMQGLELLAYFRNRAPLDDSGMPKDRFSAEMPDATLATLKIQPSEPRDSAVYFCASGLQGARGNTIYFGEGSWLTVV.

The chain couples TRBV7-9 to TRBJ1-2, with a possible D match to TRBD1 (5 bases). Germline values: CDR1 SEHNR, CDR2 FQNEAQ (reference sequence). Trimming took 1 base from V and 3 from J, leaving 9 bases between them. This CDR3 is 14 amino acids long. DNA for the CDR3: TGTGCCAGCAGCTTAGGGGGCAGTGACTATGGCTACACCTTC. Translating gives CASSLGGSDYGYTF.

The chain couples TRBV19 to TRBJ2-7; 11 bases agree with TRBD1. J gave up 4 bases and V 5 bases, and 4 bases lay outside the gene matches. Germline V CDR1 and CDR2: LNHDA, SQIVND (reference sequence). The CDR3 contains 14 residues. CDR3 in amino acids: CASSVDRGRYEQYF. DNA of the CDR3: TGTGCCAGTAGTGTGGACAGGGGGCGTTACGAGCAGTACTTC.